A selection of T cell receptor beta chains follows, all from one sample in a study of blood T cell repertoires in COVID-19. Produced via immunoSEQ multiplex PCR; TCRdb's table is partial and in-frame only. Found here are 220,000 or so clones, around four fifths of them singletons; the top ten hold less than 6.5%. The sequenced sample was peripheral blood. Every receptor here comes from a woman aged 55-70 years who had recovered from COVID-19. CDR3s include the opening cysteine and the closing phenylalanine or tryptophan. The D gene is left open where the match is weak. Some rows mark clone size as missing; the rest say once, few, many or name a class of expanded clone.

TRBV5-1	NA	TRBJ1-4	NA	TGCGCCAGCAGCTTTTCCAGACTAAATGAAAAACTGTTTTTT	CASSFSRLNEKLFF
TRBV27	NA	TRBJ2-7	TRBD2	TGTGCCAGCAGTTCACCTAGCGGGGGAAGCTCCTACGAGCAGTACTTC	CASSSPSGGSSYEQYF
TRBV2	NA	TRBJ2-7	TRBD1	TGTGCCAGCAATAGACAGGGAGCTGACGAGCAGTACTTC	CASNRQGADEQYF
TRBV3-1/TRBV3-2	NA	TRBJ2-1	TRBD2	TGTGCCAGCAGCCAAGAACTAGCGGGGGGGATGGAGTTCTTC	CASSQELAGGMEFF
TRBV24-1	NA	TRBJ2-5	TRBD1	TGTGCCACCAGTGATCGGACGGGACAGGGCCAAGAGACCCAGTACTTC	CATSDRTGQGQETQYF
TRBV30	NA	TRBJ1-1	NA	TGTGCCTGGAGTTTTCCCTCTGTGGCGGAGAACACTGAAGCTTTCTTT	CAWSFPSVAENTEAFF
TRBV27	NA	TRBJ1-3	NA	TGTGCCAGCAGTTTAGGAGGGACTGGAAACACCATATATTTT	CASSLGGTGNTIYF
TRBV4-3	NA	TRBJ2-1	TRBD2	TGCGCCAGCAGCACGGGACTAGAGTATGAGCAGTTCTTC	CASSTGLEYEQFF
TRBV5-1	once	TRBJ2-1	TRBD2	TGCGCCAGCAGCTTGGACTCGTATCGGCTAGCGGGGCAGTTCTTC	CASSLDSYRLAGQFF
TRBV4-2	NA	TRBJ2-1	TRBD2	TGTGCCAGCAGCCAAGCGGGGGGGCGGGATGAGCAGTTCTTC	CASSQAGGRDEQFF
TRBV12-5	NA	TRBJ1-2	TRBD1	TGTGCTAGTGGTTTGGTACAAGAGGGGGCGCAGGGCTATGGCTACACCTTC	CASGLVQEGAQGYGYTF
TRBV7-9	many	TRBJ2-3	NA	TGTGCCAGCAGCTTAGTGGTCGCTAGTTCAGATACGCAGTATTTT	CASSLVVASSDTQYF
TRBV14	NA	TRBJ2-5	TRBD1	TGTGCCAGCAGCCAGTGGGGGACAGGGTTAGCGGAGACCCAGTACTTC	CASSQWGTGLAETQYF
TRBV10-2	NA	TRBJ2-3	TRBD1	TGCGCCAGTAGGGACAGGGAGGGTTGGCCAGATACGCAGTATTTT	CASRDREGWPDTQYF
TRBV12-3/TRBV12-4	NA	TRBJ2-5	NA	TGTGCCAGCAGCTCGGCCGGGTTACGCCGATACTTC	CASSSAGLRRYF
TRBV19	NA	TRBJ2-2	NA	TGTGCCAGTAGTACGGGCGGGGAGCTGTTTTTT	CASSTGGELFF
TRBV7-9	few	TRBJ2-1	NA	TGTGCCAGCAGCTTAGCGGAGGAGGTGAATGAGCAGTTCTTC	CASSLAEEVNEQFF
TRBV6-5	NA	TRBJ1-4	NA	TGTGCCAGCAGTACCATAAACGGGGGACTGTTTTTT	CASSTINGGLFF
TRBV5-4	NA	TRBJ1-4	NA	TGTGCCAGCAGTCCGAACGGACTTAATGAAAAACTGTTTTTT	CASSPNGLNEKLFF
TRBV24-1	NA	TRBJ2-1	TRBD2	TGTGCCACCAGTGATCCAGGGAGGGAGGACAATGAGCAGTTCTTC	CATSDPGREDNEQFF
TRBV6-6	NA	TRBJ1-2	TRBD1	TGTGCCAGCAGTTCTTTGACAGGGTGGAATGGCTACACCTTC	CASSSLTGWNGYTF
TRBV7-9	few	TRBJ1-1	TRBD1	TGTGCCAGCAGCTTAGAGGGACAGGGTCTTGAAGCTTTCTTT	CASSLEGQGLEAFF
TRBV6-5	NA	TRBJ2-3	NA	TGTGCCAGCAGTTACGGTGGACGGGGTCGGCAGTATTTT	CASSYGGRGRQYF
TRBV18	NA	TRBJ2-2	TRBD1	TGTGCCAGCTCACCTGACAGGGACACCGGGGAGCTGTTTTTT	CASSPDRDTGELFF
TRBV12-3/TRBV12-4	NA	TRBJ1-2	NA	TGTGCCAGCAAACAACTACGCTATGGCTACACCTTC	CASKQLRYGYTF
TRBV10-3	NA	TRBJ1-1	NA	TGTGCCATCAGTGAGCCCCAGGAGGGCACTGAAGCTTTCTTT	CAISEPQEGTEAFF
TRBV5-1	NA	TRBJ1-3	NA	TGCGCCAGCAGCTTGGCCATCCGAGGTACCTCTGGAAACACCATATATTTT	CASSLAIRGTSGNTIYF
TRBV5-5	once	TRBJ2-5	TRBD2	TGTGCCAGCAGCAACGGGGGGGCTAACCAAGAGACCCAGTACTTC	CASSNGGANQETQYF
TRBV25-1	NA	TRBJ1-2	NA	TGTGCCAGCAGTGCCGCCGGAGAGTATGGCTACACCTTC	CASSAAGEYGYTF
TRBV6-5	NA	TRBJ1-3	NA	TGTGCCAGCACCCTAGACGTTTACTCTGGAAACACCATATATTTT	CASTLDVYSGNTIYF
TRBV19	NA	TRBJ2-3	TRBD1	TGTGCCAGTAGTCCTCTGAGAGGGGGCAACGCAGATACGCAGTATTTT	CASSPLRGGNADTQYF
TRBV27	NA	TRBJ1-2	TRBD1	TGTGCCAGCAGTTCGACAGGGTTAGGCTACACCTTC	CASSSTGLGYTF
TRBV19	once	TRBJ2-1	TRBD2	TGTGCCAGTAGGCGGGCGGGGGGAAACTCCTACAATGAGCAGTTCTTC	CASRRAGGNSYNEQFF
TRBV12-3/TRBV12-4	NA	TRBJ2-7	TRBD1	TGTGCCAGCAGCCAAACAGGGGGATACGAGCAGTACTTC	CASSQTGGYEQYF
TRBV19	NA	TRBJ2-2	NA	TGTGCCAGTAGTATCCCAAATCCAGGGGCGAAGGGCGGGGAGCTGTTTTTT	CASSIPNPGAKGGELFF
TRBV21-1	NA	TRBJ2-3	NA	TGTGCCAGCAGCAAAACACCTACGACAGGGGCCAGCACAGATACGCAGTATTTT	CASSKTPTTGASTDTQYF
TRBV2	NA	TRBJ2-1	TRBD2	TGTGCCAGCATCGGGGGGAGACGCGCCTACAATGAGCAGTTCTTC	CASIGGRRAYNEQFF
TRBV6-1	NA	TRBJ1-6	NA	TGTGCCAGCAGTGAAGCCCTTAATAATTCACCCCTCCACTTT	CASSEALNNSPLHF
TRBV12-3/TRBV12-4	once	TRBJ1-4	NA	TGTGCCAGCAGGGAGGCGGATGAAAAACTGTTTTTT	CASREADEKLFF
TRBV30	NA	TRBJ2-4	NA	TGTGCCTGGTCCGTGGCCAAAAACATTCAGTACTTC	CAWSVAKNIQYF
TRBV4-3	few	TRBJ2-7	TRBD1	TGCGCCAGCAGCCAAGACTTTGGACAGGGAGGCTACGAGCAGTACTTC	CASSQDFGQGGYEQYF
TRBV15	NA	TRBJ2-1	TRBD2	TGTGCCACCAGCCTTAGCGGGGGGGCCTATGAGCAGTTCTTC	CATSLSGGAYEQFF
TRBV6-2/TRBV6-3	NA	TRBJ2-1	NA	TGTGCCAGCAGTTACCGGGGGTACAATGAGCAGTTCTTC	CASSYRGYNEQFF
TRBV6-6	NA	TRBJ2-7	TRBD1	TGTGCCAGCAGTGACAGGGGTGGGGACTACGAGCAGTACTTC	CASSDRGGDYEQYF
TRBV3-1/TRBV3-2	NA	TRBJ1-2	TRBD1	TGTGCCAGCAGCCCCGACCGGACCCAGGGGGAGAGGGGCTACACCTTC	CASSPDRTQGERGYTF
TRBV5-4	few	TRBJ2-2	NA	TGTGCCAGCAGCTCCGGGTCCGCCGTTCCCGGGGAGCTGTTTTTT	CASSSGSAVPGELFF
TRBV14	NA	TRBJ1-4	NA	TGTGCCAGCAGCCCGCGGGGGCGATTCAAGGAACTGTTTTTT	CASSPRGRFKELFF
TRBV7-9	NA	TRBJ1-1	NA	TGTGCCAGCAGCTGGGGGGGCTGGGGCACTGAAGCTTTCTTT	CASSWGGWGTEAFF
TRBV7-4	NA	TRBJ2-3	TRBD2	TGTGCCAGCTCCGGGACTAGCGGGGGGGATGGGGCAGATACGCAGTATTTT	CASSGTSGGDGADTQYF
TRBV18	NA	TRBJ1-1	NA	TGTGCCAGCTCGAATAGACTAACTGGGAAGAACACTGAAGCTTTCTTT	CASSNRLTGKNTEAFF
TRBV13	NA	TRBJ2-1	TRBD2	TGTGCCAGCAGCAGTTGGACTAGCGCCTACAATGAGCAGTTCTTC	CASSSWTSAYNEQFF
TRBV6-5	many	TRBJ2-1	TRBD2	TGTGCCAGCAGTTACTCGACTAGCGGACACAATGAGCAGTTCTTC	CASSYSTSGHNEQFF